Each of the 30 T cell receptor beta chains below was sequenced from the same sample in a study of regulatory T cells in long-lasting Graves disease. Time point reported: newly diagnosed GD, antithyroid drugs for less than 3 months. Generation of the TCR library employed RNA extracted from PBMCs. Both iRepertoire HTBI primers and Arm-PCR of CDR3 regions were used to build the TCR beta libraries. TCRdb processed the multiplex PCR reads anew with MiXCR; each CDR3 protein has one entry. The table includes a few hundred thousand distinct CDR3 sequences, about 15% detected once. Separately, the same data were catalogued under a study of T cells in Graves' hyperthyroidism and ophthalmopathy.

Sample: peripheral blood mononuclear cells (PBMCs), taken at new diagnosis, from a patient treated with antithyroid drugs. Receptors originate from a woman between 35 and 50 years old with Graves disease.

CDR3 loop: CASNDGGYEQYF. In DNA form, the CDR3 reads TGTGCCAGCAACGATGGGGGCTACGAGCAGTACTTC. This chain joins TRBV7-9 and TRBJ2-7, with D possibly called TRBD1 or TRBD2 (5 bases each). The ends were cut back, 7 bases at V and 3 bases at J, with 10 bases in the middle. Per the germline V gene, CDR1 is SEHNR and CDR2 is FQNEAQ (reference sequence). The CDR3 contains 12 residues.

This clonotype was found a few times. Sequence at one end of the junction differs from germline and may be a read error. This chain links TRBV18 with TRBJ2-7, with a possible D match to TRBD2 (6 bases). From germline, CDR1 is KGHSH and CDR2 LQKENI. The CDR3 totals 15 residues. The CDR3: CASSPGRDRSYGQYF. The CDR3 bases are TGTGCCAGCTCACCAGGGCGGGACCGATCCTACGGGCAGTACTTC.

The table lists this clonotype with many counts. The J gene is TRBJ1-2, the V gene TRBV2; 7 nucleotides agree with TRBD1. The CDR3 spans 11 residues. Germline values: CDR1 SNHLY, CDR2 FYNNEI. The V and J ends lost 4 bases and 14 bases, in that order; junction bases with no gene match: 7. Here the CDR3 DNA reads TGTGCCAGCAGTGGAGACAGGGAGAGGACCTTC. This sequence encodes CASSGDRERTF.

This clonotype appeared a few times. The rearrangement joins TRBV7-3 to TRBJ2-1, with 9 bases that match TRBD2. V lost 3 bases and J lost 8; bases outside the gene matches: 17. This CDR3 contains 18 residues. The germline V gene encodes CDR1 SGHTA and CDR2 FQGTGA. CDR3 sequence reads: CASSFSAGLAGEVDEQFF. The CDR3 DNA reads TGTGCCAGCAGCTTTAGTGCCGGTTTAGCGGGAGAAGTGGATGAGCAGTTCTTC.

This clonotype has a count of ten or more. The rearrangement joins TRBV12-3 or TRBV12-4 to TRBJ1-5, with a tentative D call TRBD1 (5 bases). The length of the CDR3 is 15 residues. V lost 5 bases to trimming and J lost 2 bases, with 13 bases between them. In DNA, the CDR3 is TGTGCCAGCAGTAAAGGGACCTACGGCAATCAGCCCCAGCATTTT. Protein sequence: CASSKGTYGNQPQHF.

With respect to this clonotype: A read error is likely, as this CDR3 ends without the conserved phenylalanine or tryptophan. The chain's CDR3 is CASSQQTGVGTDTQYL. For the CDR3, the DNA is TGTGCCAGCAGCCAACAGACAGGTGTGGGCACAGATACGCAGTATTTG. The V gene is TRBV11-2, the J gene TRBJ2-3; TRBD1 might be the D (6 bases). Germline values: CDR1 SGHAT, CDR2 FQNNGV. The CDR3 is 16 amino acids. The V and J ends lost 5 bases and 1 base respectively, with 16 bases between them.

This chain connects TRBV5-1 to TRBJ2-7, with D maybe TRBD2 (6 bases). The CDR3 runs 12 residues. Germline values: CDR1 SGHRS, CDR2 YFSETQ. The CDR3 sequence: CYEGLPHYEQYF. The CDR3 DNA sequence: TGCTACGAGGGACTCCCTCATTACGAGCAGTACTTC.

This clonotype was counted many times. The chain combines TRBV6-5 with TRBJ2-7; 10 nucleotides align to TRBD1. Germline CDR1 is MNHEY and CDR2 is SVGAGI. There are 14 residues in the CDR3. Trimming cost V 2 bases and J 3 bases; bases outside gene matches: 1. CDR3 sequence reads: CASSYGTGDYEQYF. CDR3 in DNA: TGTGCCAGCAGTTACGGGACAGGGGACTACGAGCAGTACTTC.

This clonotype was picked up a small number of times. The chain couples TRBV28 to TRBJ2-7; D ambiguous. CDR1 is MDHEN, CDR2 SYDVKM, per germline. The CDR3 spans 15 residues. V was pared by 2 bases and J by 0 bases, with 11 bases between. The CDR3 DNA reads TGTGCCAGCAGTTTACTGGGCTCTAGCTCCTACGAGCAGTACTTC. Protein: CASSLLGSSSYEQYF.

There are many counts of this clonotype. The chain couples TRBV5-1 to TRBJ2-1; 13 bases are shared with TRBD2. The V gene end was trimmed by 5 bases and the J gene end by 9 bases; junction bases not matched to a gene: 8. The CDR3 consists of 15 residues. Germline lookup yields CDR1 SGHRS and CDR2 YFSETQ. The CDR3 DNA follows: TGCGCCAGCAGACCCGCCGGGACTAGCGGGACTGAGCAGTTCTTC. Translating gives CASRPAGTSGTEQFF.

This clonotype was seen ten or more times. This chain links TRBV7-9 with TRBJ2-3; the match to TRBD2 covers 8 bases. Germline V gene lookup returns CDR1 SEHNR and CDR2 FQNEAQ (reference sequence). V lost 5 bases, J lost 3 bases, and 10 bases stayed unmatched. The CDR3 loop spans 16 amino acids. CDR3 bases: TGTGCCAGCAGCCTTTCCTTAGCGGGAACTACAGATACGCAGTATTTT. It encodes CASSLSLAGTTDTQYF.

This clonotype has ten or more counts. V is TRBV12-5 and J is TRBJ2-1; no clear D. V gave up 3 bases and J gave up 7 bases, with 19 bases separating them. The CDR3 runs to 16 residues. CDR1 LGHNT and CDR2 FRNRAP come from the germline V gene. CDR3 in amino acids: CASGLEETLERNEQFF. CDR3 sequence (DNA): TGTGCTAGTGGTTTAGAGGAAACCTTAGAAAGGAATGAGCAGTTCTTC.

In its sample, this clonotype was seen many times. The chain carries TRBV6-5 and TRBJ2-7; 11 positions match TRBD1. The ends lost 0 bases at V and 3 bases at J; junction bases unmatched: 1. Germline assignment: CDR1 MNHEY and CDR2 SVGAGI. This CDR3 spans 15 amino acids. The CDR3 sequence is CASSYSGTGGYEQYF. The CDR3 region has the DNA TGTGCCAGCAGTTACTCCGGGACAGGGGGCTACGAGCAGTACTTC.

A note on this clonotype: No conserved phenylalanine or tryptophan ends this CDR3, so it is likely a read error. The DNA for the CDR3 is TGCAGTGCTAGAGGCGACCCTCGCGGCCGGTACGAGCAGTACCTC. It translates to CSARGDPRGRYEQYL. The genes are TRBV20-1 and TRBJ2-7; D is ambiguous. There are 15 residues in the CDR3. V was shortened by 1 base and J by 4 bases, with 17 bases between the two germline ends. Germline V gene data show CDR1 as DFQATT and CDR2 as SNEGSKA (reference sequence).

The sample holds a few counts of this clonotype. This chain joins TRBV6-5 and TRBJ2-3, with 8 bases identical to TRBD2. CDR1 and CDR2 (germline): MNHEY, SVGAGI. CDR3 length: 17 residues. V was pared by 2 bases and J by 4 bases, with 11 bases of the junction left unmatched. The CDR3 sequence is CASSYDDSGGEADTQYF. The DNA for the CDR3 is TGTGCCAGCAGTTACGACGACAGCGGGGGAGAGGCAGATACGCAGTATTTT.

This clonotype was picked up a small number of times. This sequence joins TRBV14 and TRBJ2-2; D possibly corresponds to TRBD2 (6 bases). The CDR3 contains 16 residues. Germline-derived CDR1 and CDR2 are SGHDN and FVKESK. V shed 0 bases and J shed 7 bases, with 15 bases lying between them. The CDR3, as DNA: TGTGCCAGCAGCCAAGATCGGGGTAGCGGCGGCGGGGAGCTGTTTTTT. Translation: CASSQDRGSGGGELFF.

Concerning this clonotype itself: With a far larger clone one base away, a read error is the likely cause. The V and J genes are TRBV28 and TRBJ2-1; 10 positions agree with TRBD2. Germline loops: CDR1 MDHEN, CDR2 SYDVKM. There are 15 residues in the CDR3. Trimming removed 3 bases from V and 10 bases from J; junction bases left unmatched: 9. The chain's CDR3 is CASSFFTSGTYEQFF. The CDR3 region has the DNA TGTGCCAGCAGTTTCTTCACTAGCGGGACCTACGAGCAGTTCTTC.

This clonotype has only a few counts. The chain uses TRBV19 and TRBJ2-1, with D uncertain. Looked up from germline, CDR1 is LNHDA and CDR2 is SQIVND (reference sequence). The CDR3 has 11 amino acids. V was shortened by 3 bases and J by 5 bases, with 2 bases between the two germline ends. The CDR3 reads CASSIHNEQFF. For the CDR3, the DNA is TGTGCCAGTAGTATTCACAATGAGCAGTTCTTC. Supplemented by reference TRBV19 and TRBJ2-1, the full variable domain reads DGGITQSPKYLFRKEGQNVTLSCEQNLNHDAMYWYRQDPGQGLRLIYYSQIVNDFQKGDIAEGYSVSREKKESFPLTVTSAQKNPTAFYLCASSIHNEQFFGPGTRLTVL.

This clonotype was found many times. The chain employs TRBV7-8 and TRBJ2-7, with TRBD1 as a possible D gene (5 bases). This CDR3 has 15 amino acids. Germline loops: CDR1 SGHVS, CDR2 FQNEAQ. Trimming left V 1 base short and J 7 bases short, with 17 bases between. The CDR3 reads CASSLVQDTVKEQYF. The DNA for the CDR3 is TGTGCCAGCAGCTTAGTACAGGACACCGTTAAGGAGCAGTACTTC.

V and J are TRBV3-1 and TRBJ2-3, with 11 bases that match TRBD2. This CDR3 spans 19 amino acids. CDR1 is LGHDT and CDR2 is YNNKEL in the germline V gene (reference sequence). J lost 3 bases, V lost 1 base, and 12 bases had no gene match. Here the CDR3 DNA reads TGTGCCAGCAGCCAAGCGGCCCCGGGACTAGCGGATTTTACAGATACGCAGTATTTT. It specifies CASSQAAPGLADFTDTQYF.

This clonotype was found many times. The V call is TRBV11-2, the J call TRBJ2-1; 8 positions match TRBD2. CDR3 size: 17 residues. V was clipped by 3 bases and J by 9 bases; unmatched bases: 16. Germline assignment: CDR1 SGHAT and CDR2 FQNNGV. DNA of the CDR3: TGTGCCAGCAGCTTCCCTTCGGGAGGGGCTGGTTGGCTTGAGCAGTTCTTC. This gives the protein CASSFPSGGAGWLEQFF.

This clonotype was detected a few times. The V gene is TRBV28, the J gene TRBJ2-2; TRBD1 might be the D (6 bases). The CDR3 is 14 residues long. V was cut by 4 bases and J by 6 bases, with 12 bases left in between. In germline, CDR1 is MDHEN, CDR2 SYDVKM. The CDR3 bases are TGTGCCAGCAGTTCGACAGGTTCGGCCGGGGAGCTGTTTTTT. It specifies CASSSTGSAGELFF.

The gene calls are TRBV6-1 and TRBJ1-4; 8 bases match TRBD1. V lost 7 bases to trimming and J lost 8 bases; unmatched junction nucleotides: 12. CDR1 is MNHNS and CDR2 is SASEGT in the germline V gene. This CDR3 spans 15 amino acids. CDR3 sequence (DNA): TGTGCCAGCATTCCCGACGAGACAGGGGCCGAAAAACTGTTTTTT. It specifies CASIPDETGAEKLFF.

This clonotype was detected only a few times. The chain uses TRBV7-3 and TRBJ1-1; D remains ambiguous. This CDR3 comprises 14 residues. Trimming left V 5 bases short and J 1 base short, with 11 bases between. The germline CDR1 and CDR2 sequences are SGHTA and FQGTGA. CDR3 loop: CASSLGSRNTEAFF. As DNA, the CDR3 is TGTGCCAGCAGCCTAGGCAGTAGGAACACTGAAGCTTTCTTT.

The V and J genes are TRBV12-3 or TRBV12-4 and TRBJ2-3; 7 nucleotides line up with TRBD2. The CDR3 runs 16 residues. Germline trimming cut 5 bases from V and 5 bases from J; bases unmatched to any gene: 13. The DNA of the CDR3 is TGTGCCAGCAGTGATTTTCAGCGGGATTCGATAGATACGCAGTATTTT. Its translation: CASSDFQRDSIDTQYF.

This clonotype was observed a handful of times. This chain uses TRBV29-1 with TRBJ2-1, with 14 nucleotides matching TRBD2. The length of the CDR3 is 16 residues. Unmatched junction bases numbered 10, after V lost 5 bases and J lost 7 bases. Germline V gene lookup returns CDR1 SQVTM and CDR2 ANQGSEA. Written as DNA, the CDR3 is TGCAGCGTTACACTGGGACTAGCGGGAGCCGAGAATGAGCAGTTCTTC. The encoded protein is CSVTLGLAGAENEQFF.

The table lists this clonotype with many counts. The chain employs TRBV9 and TRBJ2-5; the match to TRBD2 covers 9 bases. Germline CDR1 and CDR2: SGDLS and YYNGEE. The CDR3 is made up of 16 amino acids. The V and J ends lost 0 bases and 3 bases, in that order; junction bases with no gene match: 6. CDR3 loop: CASSVGAAGGEETQYF. In DNA form, the CDR3 reads TGTGCCAGCAGCGTAGGTGCGGCGGGGGGGGAAGAGACCCAGTACTTC.

This clonotype appeared many times. The chain recombines TRBV28 with TRBJ2-6; the D gene could be TRBD1 or TRBD2 (6 bases each). The germline V gene encodes CDR1 MDHEN and CDR2 SYDVKM. This CDR3 comprises 15 residues. The V end lost 8 bases, the J end lost 0 bases, and 11 bases lay between the germline ends. The CDR3 here is CASWGASSGANVLTF. For the CDR3, the DNA is TGTGCCAGCTGGGGGGCAAGCTCTGGGGCCAACGTCCTGACTTTC.

In its sample, this clonotype was seen many times. This sequence joins TRBV10-3 and TRBJ1-6, with 7 nucleotides matching TRBD1. CDR3 length equals 15 residues. V trimming: 6 bases; J trimming: 8 bases; junction bases outside the gene matches: 10. Germline V gene sequence: CDR1 ENHRY, CDR2 SYGVKD. The CDR3 sequence: CAISKDRARDSPLHF. CDR3 sequence (DNA): TGTGCCATCAGCAAAGACAGGGCGAGAGATTCACCCCTCCACTTT.

This clonotype was counted many times. The chain joins TRBV4-1 to TRBJ1-1, with no clear D. V lost 3 bases and J 1 base, leaving 6 bases between the germline ends. The CDR3 spans 13 residues. Germline V gene lookup returns CDR1 MGHRA and CDR2 YSYEKL. The CDR3 loop reads CASSHGENTEAFF. The CDR3 region has the DNA TGCGCCAGCAGCCACGGAGAGAACACTGAAGCTTTCTTT.